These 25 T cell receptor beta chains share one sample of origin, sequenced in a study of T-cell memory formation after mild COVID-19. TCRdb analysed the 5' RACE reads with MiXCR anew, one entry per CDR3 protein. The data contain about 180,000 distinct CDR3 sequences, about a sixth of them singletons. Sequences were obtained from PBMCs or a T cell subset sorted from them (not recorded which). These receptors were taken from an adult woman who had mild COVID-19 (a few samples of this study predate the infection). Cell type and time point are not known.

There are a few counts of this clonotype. The CDR3 region has the DNA TGCGCCAGCAGCTTGGAGGCGGGTTCGAACACTGAAGCTTTCTTT. Translation: CASSLEAGSNTEAFF. This sequence joins TRBV5-1 and TRBJ1-1, with D unresolved. V was clipped by 0 bases and J by 1 base, with 10 bases between them. Germline CDR1 SGHRS, CDR2 YFSETQ. The CDR3 length is 15 residues.

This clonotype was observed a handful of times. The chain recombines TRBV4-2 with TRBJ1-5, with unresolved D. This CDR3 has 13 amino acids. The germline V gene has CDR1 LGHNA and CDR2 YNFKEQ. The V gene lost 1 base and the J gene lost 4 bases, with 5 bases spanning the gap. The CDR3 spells CASSQGLNQPQHF. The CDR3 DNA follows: TGTGCCAGCAGCCAAGGCTTAAATCAGCCCCAGCATTTT.

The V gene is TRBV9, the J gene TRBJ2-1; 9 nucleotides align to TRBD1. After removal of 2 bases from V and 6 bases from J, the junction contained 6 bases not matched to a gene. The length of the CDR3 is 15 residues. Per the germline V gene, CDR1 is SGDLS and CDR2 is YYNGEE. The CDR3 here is CASSVGTGTSNEQFF. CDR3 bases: TGTGCCAGCAGCGTCGGGACAGGGACTTCCAATGAGCAGTTCTTC.

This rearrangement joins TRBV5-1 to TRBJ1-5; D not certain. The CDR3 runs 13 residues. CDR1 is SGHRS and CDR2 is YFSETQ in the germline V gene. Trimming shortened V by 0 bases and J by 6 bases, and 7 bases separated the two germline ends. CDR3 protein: CASSLERGQPQHF. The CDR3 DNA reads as TGCGCCAGCAGCTTGGAACGGGGTCAGCCCCAGCATTTT. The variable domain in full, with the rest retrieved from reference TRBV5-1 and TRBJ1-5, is KAGVTQTPRYLIKTRGQQVTLSCSPISGHRSVSWYQQTPGQGLQFLFEYFSETQRNKGNFPGRFSGRQFSNSRSEMNVSTLELGDSALYLCASSLERGQPQHFGDGTRLSIL.

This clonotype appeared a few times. The CDR3 region is CASSTLGGRNEQFF. In DNA, the CDR3 is TGTGCCAGCAGCACCCTGGGGGGGCGCAATGAGCAGTTCTTC. This chain uses TRBV21-1 with TRBJ2-1; TRBD1, the table's D call, was not compared with the DNA. TRBV21-1 is shown as a pseudogene. CDR3 length: 14 amino acids.

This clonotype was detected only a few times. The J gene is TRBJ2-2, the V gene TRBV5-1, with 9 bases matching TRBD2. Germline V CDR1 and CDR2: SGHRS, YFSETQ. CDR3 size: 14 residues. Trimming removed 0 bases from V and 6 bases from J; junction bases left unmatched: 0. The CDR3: CASSLASGAGELFF. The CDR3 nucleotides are TGCGCCAGCAGCTTGGCTAGCGGGGCCGGGGAGCTGTTTTTT.

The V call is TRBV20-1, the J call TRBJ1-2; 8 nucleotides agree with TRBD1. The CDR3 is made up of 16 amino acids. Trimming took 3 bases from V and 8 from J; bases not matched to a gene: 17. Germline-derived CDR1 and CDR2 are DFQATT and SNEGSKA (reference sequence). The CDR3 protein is CSASFGQGTVGRGYTF. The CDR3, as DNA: TGCAGTGCTAGTTTCGGACAGGGAACCGTAGGGCGAGGCTACACCTTC.

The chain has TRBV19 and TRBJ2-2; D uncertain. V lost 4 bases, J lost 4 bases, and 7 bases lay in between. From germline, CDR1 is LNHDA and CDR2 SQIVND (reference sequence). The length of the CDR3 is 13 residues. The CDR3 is CASSRAFTGELFF. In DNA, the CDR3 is TGTGCCAGTAGTAGGGCCTTCACCGGGGAGCTGTTTTTT.

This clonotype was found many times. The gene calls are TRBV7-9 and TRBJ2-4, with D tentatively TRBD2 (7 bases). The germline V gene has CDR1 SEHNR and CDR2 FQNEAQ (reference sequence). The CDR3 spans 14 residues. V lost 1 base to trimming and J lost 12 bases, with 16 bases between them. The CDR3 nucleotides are TGTGCCAGCAGCTTAGAAGTTAGGGGGGGCCCTCAGTACTTC. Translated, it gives CASSLEVRGGPQYF.

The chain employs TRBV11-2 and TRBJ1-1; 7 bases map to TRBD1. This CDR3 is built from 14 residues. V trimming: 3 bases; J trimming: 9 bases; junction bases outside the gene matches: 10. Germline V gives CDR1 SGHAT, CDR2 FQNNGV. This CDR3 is CASSLGQPSGKAFF. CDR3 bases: TGTGCCAGCAGCTTGGGACAGCCCTCGGGCAAAGCTTTCTTT.

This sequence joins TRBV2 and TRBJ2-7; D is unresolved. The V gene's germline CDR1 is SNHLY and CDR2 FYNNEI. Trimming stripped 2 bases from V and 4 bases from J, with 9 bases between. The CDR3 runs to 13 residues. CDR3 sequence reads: CASSERIQYEQYF. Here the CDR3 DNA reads TGTGCCAGCAGTGAAAGGATCCAATACGAGCAGTACTTC.

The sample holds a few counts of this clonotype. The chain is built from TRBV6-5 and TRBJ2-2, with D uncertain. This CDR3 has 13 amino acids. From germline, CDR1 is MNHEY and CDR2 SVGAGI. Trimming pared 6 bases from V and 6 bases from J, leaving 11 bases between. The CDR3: CASRVIGAGELFF. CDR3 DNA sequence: TGTGCCAGCAGGGTGATTGGTGCCGGGGAGCTGTTTTTT.

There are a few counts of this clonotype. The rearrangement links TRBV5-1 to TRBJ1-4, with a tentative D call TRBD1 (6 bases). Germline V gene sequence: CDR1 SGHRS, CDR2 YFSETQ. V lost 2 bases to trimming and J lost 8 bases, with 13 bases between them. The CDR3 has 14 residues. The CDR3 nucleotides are TGCGCCAGCAGCTTAGGGACATTGCGGGAAAAACTGTTTTTT. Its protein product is CASSLGTLREKLFF.

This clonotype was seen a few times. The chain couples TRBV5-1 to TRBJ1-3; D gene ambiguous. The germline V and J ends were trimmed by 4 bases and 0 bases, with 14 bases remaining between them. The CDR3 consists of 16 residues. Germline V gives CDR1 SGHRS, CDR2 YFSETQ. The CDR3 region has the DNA TGCGCCAGCAGCAAAAATCATCGGGTCTCTGGAAACACCATATATTTT. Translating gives CASSKNHRVSGNTIYF. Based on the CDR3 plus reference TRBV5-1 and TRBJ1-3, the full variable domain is KAGVTQTPRYLIKTRGQQVTLSCSPISGHRSVSWYQQTPGQGLQFLFEYFSETQRNKGNFPGRFSGRQFSNSRSEMNVSTLELGDSALYLCASSKNHRVSGNTIYFGEGSWLTVV.

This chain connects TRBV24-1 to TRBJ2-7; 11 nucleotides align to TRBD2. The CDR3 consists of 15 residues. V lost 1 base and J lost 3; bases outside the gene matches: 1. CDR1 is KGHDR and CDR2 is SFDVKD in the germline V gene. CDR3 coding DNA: TGTGCCACCAGTGATTTCACTAGCGGGGGCTACGAGCAGTACTTC. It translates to CATSDFTSGGYEQYF.

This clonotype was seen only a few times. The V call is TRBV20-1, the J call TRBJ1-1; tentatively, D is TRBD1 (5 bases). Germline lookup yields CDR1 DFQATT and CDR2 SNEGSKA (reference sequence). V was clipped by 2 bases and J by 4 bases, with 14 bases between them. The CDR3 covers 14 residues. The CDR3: CSARTWTRSTEAFF. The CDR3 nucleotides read TGCAGTGCTAGAACTTGGACACGTTCCACTGAAGCTTTCTTT.

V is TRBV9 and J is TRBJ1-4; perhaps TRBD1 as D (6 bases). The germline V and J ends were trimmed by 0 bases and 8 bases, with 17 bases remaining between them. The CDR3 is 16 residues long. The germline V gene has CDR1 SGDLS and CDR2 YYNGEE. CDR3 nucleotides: TGTGCCAGCAGCGTAGATCATGGGGGCGTAGGGGAAAAACTGTTTTTT. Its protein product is CASSVDHGGVGEKLFF. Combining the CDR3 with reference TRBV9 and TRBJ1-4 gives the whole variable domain DSGVTQTPKHLITATGQRVTLRCSPRSGDLSVYWYQQSLDQGLQFLIQYYNGEERAKGNILERFSAQQFPDLHSELNLSSLELGDSALYFCASSVDHGGVGEKLFFGSGTQLSVL.

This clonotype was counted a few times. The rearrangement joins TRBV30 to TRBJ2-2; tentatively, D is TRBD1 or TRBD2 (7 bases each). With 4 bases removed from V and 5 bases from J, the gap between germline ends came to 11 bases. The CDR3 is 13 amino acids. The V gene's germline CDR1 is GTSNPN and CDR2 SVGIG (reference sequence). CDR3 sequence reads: CAWIRGGTGELFF. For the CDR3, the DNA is TGTGCCTGGATCAGGGGGGGGACCGGGGAGCTGTTTTTT. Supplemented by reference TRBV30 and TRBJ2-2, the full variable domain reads SQTIHQWPATLVQPVGSPLSLECTVEGTSNPNLYWYRQAAGRGLQLLFYSVGIGQISSEVPQNLSASRPQDRQFILSSKKLLLSDSGFYLCAWIRGGTGELFFGEGSRLTVL.

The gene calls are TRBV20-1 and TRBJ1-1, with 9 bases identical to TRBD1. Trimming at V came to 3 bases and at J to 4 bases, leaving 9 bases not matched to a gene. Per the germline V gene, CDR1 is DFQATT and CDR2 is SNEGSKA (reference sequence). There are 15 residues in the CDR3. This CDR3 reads CSASYARQGGTEAFF. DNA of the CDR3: TGCAGTGCTAGTTACGCTCGACAGGGGGGCACTGAAGCTTTCTTT.

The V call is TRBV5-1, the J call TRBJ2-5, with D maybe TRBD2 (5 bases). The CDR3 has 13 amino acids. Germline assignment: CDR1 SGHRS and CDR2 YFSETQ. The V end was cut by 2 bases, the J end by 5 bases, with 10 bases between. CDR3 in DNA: TGCGCCAGCAGCTTAGAGGGTAGGGAGACCCAGTACTTC. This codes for CASSLEGRETQYF.

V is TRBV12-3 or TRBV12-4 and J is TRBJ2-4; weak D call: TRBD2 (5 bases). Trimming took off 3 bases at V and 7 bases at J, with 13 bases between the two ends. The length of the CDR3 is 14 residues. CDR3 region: CASSFGGILNIQYF. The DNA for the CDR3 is TGTGCCAGCAGTTTCGGAGGAATCCTCAACATTCAGTACTTC.

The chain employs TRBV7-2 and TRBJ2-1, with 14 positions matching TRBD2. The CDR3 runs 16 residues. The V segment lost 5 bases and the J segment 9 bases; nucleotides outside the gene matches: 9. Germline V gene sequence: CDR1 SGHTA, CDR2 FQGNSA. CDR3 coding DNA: TGTGCCAGCAGCCTTCGACTAGCGGGAGGGCTGAGTGAGCAGTTCTTC. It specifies CASSLRLAGGLSEQFF.

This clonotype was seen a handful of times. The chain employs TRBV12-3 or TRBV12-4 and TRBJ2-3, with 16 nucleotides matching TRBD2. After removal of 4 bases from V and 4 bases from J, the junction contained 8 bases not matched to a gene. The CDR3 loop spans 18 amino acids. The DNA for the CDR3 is TGTGCCAGCAGTTCCGCCGGGACTAGCGGGAGGGGCCCAGATACGCAGTATTTT. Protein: CASSSAGTSGRGPDTQYF.

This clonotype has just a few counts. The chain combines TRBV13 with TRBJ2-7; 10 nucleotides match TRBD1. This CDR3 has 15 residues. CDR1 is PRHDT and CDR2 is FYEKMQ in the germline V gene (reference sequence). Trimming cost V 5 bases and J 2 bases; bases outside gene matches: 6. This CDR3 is CASSRQGARTYEQYF. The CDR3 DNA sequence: TGTGCCAGCAGCCGACAGGGGGCGCGGACCTACGAGCAGTACTTC.

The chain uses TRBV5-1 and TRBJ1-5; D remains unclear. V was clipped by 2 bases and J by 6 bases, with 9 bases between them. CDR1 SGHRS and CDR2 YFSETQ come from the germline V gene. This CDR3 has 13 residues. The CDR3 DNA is TGCGCCAGCAGCTTTGAGGGTCCTCAGCCCCAGCATTTT. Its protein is CASSFEGPQPQHF.